This entry is about one TCR beta chain. Its binding antigen is unknown. Base qualities are not recorded, but no much larger clone differs from it by a single base. This specimen belongs to a study of T cell repertoires in cytomegalovirus infection (dated by TCRdb to the late 2010s). Some background on the complete study: Alongside well-studied HLA-B-restricted epitopes, the peptide stimulations were aimed at recently identified HLA-C-restricted CMV epitopes, whose presentation resists viral immunomodulation. The HLA type of each donor mattered for the analysis, because public TCR beta signatures pointed to carriage of CMV infection along with the matching HLA type. Overall study results and their limits: In the ex vivo response, HLA-C-restricted CMV-specific TCR beta clonotypes were dominant, and in two of eight donors the single most frequent clonotype came from this HLA-C-restricted group. Cumulative frequency of public TCR beta family members discriminated carriers of CMV infection plus the relevant HLA type in this cohort and an independent approximately 350-donor cohort.

There are 15 amino acids in the CDR3, from cysteine to phenylalanine inclusive. Left in the record is the CDR3 DNA by itself, 45 bases read in frame from the first base. Relative to germline, V is 4 bases shorter and J is 4 bases shorter, with 15 bases between their ends. CDR1 MGHRA and CDR2 YSYEKL are derived from the germline V gene. The label giving this sample's treatment or condition can be read as: in vitro stimulation with specific CMV peptide epitopes to enrich CMV-specific T cells. Sequencing took place on an Illumina HiSeq 1500. The public reads were reanalyzed by TCRdb: fastp trimming at Q25, MiXCR alignment, in-frame beta chains only. Every CDR3 protein is listed once, alongside the most common genes and DNA of its rows. Recorded for this sample are roughly 500,000 distinct CDR3 sequences; roughly 42% of them occurred a single time. The ten top clones hold about 41% of the sample.

The input for sequencing was cultured PBMCs, taken from culture after CMV antigen stimulation. This TCR derives from a human donor in good health (CMV status not recorded). Some clones in this sample may be carry-over from other donors' samples. Recombination connected TRBV4-1 to TRBJ2-3, and the D gene may be TRBD2, 6 bases matching. The CDR3 reads as follows: CASSRLEGGPDTQYF. The sequenced DNA: TGCGCCAGCAGCCGCTTAGAGGGAGGCCCAGATACGCAGTATTTT.